This T cell receptor (beta chain) is from a study of vaccination and CD4 T cells after COVID-19. Study as a whole: Median time from COVID diagnosis to post-COVID sampling was roughly 13 weeks (35 to 161). The cells were exposed to overlapping spike peptides originating from SARS-CoV-2, HCoV-NL63, HCoV-OC43 and HCoV-229E for stimulation.

Turning to this clonotype: Its antigen is not known.

Treatment indicated: approximately nine-day PBMC culture with coronavirus spike peptide pools or control peptides (ViraFEST assay). V lost 2 bases to trimming and J lost 4 bases, with 6 bases between them. CDR3 length: 13 residues. Germline loops: CDR1 MNHEY, CDR2 SVGEGT. With the Oncomine TCR Beta short-read assay, DNA from cultured CD4+ T cells was sequenced. One entry per CDR3 protein results from TCRdb running MiXCR on the PCR reads. The table includes around 19,000 distinct CDR3 sequences, around 50% detected once. Study-wide points: Within convalescent individuals, 304 out of 307 vaccine-specific clones proved to be spike mono-reactive.

The chain combines TRBV6-2 or TRBV6-3 with TRBJ1-5; D not certain. Sequenced sample: CD4+ T cells from blood, cultured in vitro. This TCR came from a human donor who had recovered from COVID-19. CDR3 in DNA: TGTGCCAGCAGTTACGAGGAAAATCAGCCCCAGCATTTT. Protein product: CASSYEENQPQHF.